The 15 T cell receptor beta chains given below trace back to one sample, sequenced in a study of blood T cell repertoires in COVID-19 (dated by TCRdb to about 2020). The library was prepared using the immunoSEQ multiplex PCR assay. In its TCRdb copy, this immuneACCESS table keeps in-frame sequences only and misses some clones. Where compared with another copy, unresolved V genes explain less than half of these, and the others have no known cause. The sample table records about 190,000 clones; 80% to 85% of these occur just once. The ten most abundant clones make up 5.5% to 7.5% of the sample. The material sequenced was peripheral blood. The source of these receptors is a woman aged 35 to 49 with acute or convalescent COVID-19.

The CDR3 loop is CASSQDLSISATDTQYF. The CDR3 DNA is TGTGCCAGCAGCCAAGACCTTAGTATCTCCGCCACAGATACGCAGTATTTT. V gene TRBV3-1 (or the pseudogene TRBV3-2) combines with J gene TRBJ2-3; D gene uncertain. The CDR3 runs to 17 residues. The germline CDR1 and CDR2 sequences are LGHDT and YNNKEL (reference sequence). Trimming cost V 0 bases and J 2 bases, with 15 bases left between them.

This sequence joins TRBV28 and TRBJ2-2; maybe TRBD1 (6 bases). Germline V gives CDR1 MDHEN, CDR2 SYDVKM. The CDR3 is 13 amino acids. The V gene lost 3 bases and the J gene lost 7 bases, with 9 bases spanning the gap. The CDR3 loop is CASSFQGFGELFF. For the CDR3, the DNA is TGTGCCAGCAGTTTCCAGGGGTTCGGGGAGCTGTTTTTT. Full variable domain (remainder filled in from reference TRBV28 and TRBJ2-2): DVKVTQSSRYLVKRTGEKVFLECVQDMDHENMFWYRQDPGLGLRLIYFSYDVKMKEKGDIPEGYSVSREKKERFSLILESASTNQTSMYLCASSFQGFGELFFGEGSRLTVL.

The chain couples TRBV10-2 to TRBJ1-5; 8 bases align to TRBD1. The CDR3 sequence is 14 residues long. The germline V gene has CDR1 WSHSY and CDR2 SAAADI. The trim removed 5 bases at V and 1 base at J, leaving 1 base unmatched. CDR3 DNA sequence: TGCGCCAGCAGTAGGACAGGGAGCAATCAGCCCCAGCATTTT. Its protein product is CASSRTGSNQPQHF.

The gene calls are TRBV20-1 and TRBJ1-2; no firm D call. Germline CDR1 DFQATT, CDR2 SNEGSKA (reference sequence). V was clipped by 3 bases and J by 1 base, with 6 bases between them. The CDR3 totals 12 residues. CDR3 amino acids: CSASLFNYGYTF. In DNA form, the CDR3 reads TGCAGTGCTAGTTTATTTAACTATGGCTACACCTTC.

V usage is TRBV18 and J usage is TRBJ2-7; tentative D call: TRBD1 (5 bases). Germline V gene lookup returns CDR1 KGHSH and CDR2 LQKENI. Trimming took 3 bases from V and 0 from J, leaving 15 bases between them. This CDR3 is 16 amino acids long. The CDR3 sequence is CASSPFEQGTSYEQYF. The CDR3 nucleotides read TGTGCCAGCTCACCTTTCGAGCAGGGCACCTCCTACGAGCAGTACTTC. Filled out from reference TRBV18 and TRBJ2-7, the complete variable domain reads NAGVMQNPRHLVRRRGQEARLRCSPMKGHSHVYWYRQLPEEGLKFMVYLQKENIIDESGMPKERFSAEFPKEGPSILRIQQVVRGDSAAYFCASSPFEQGTSYEQYFGPGTRLTVT.

V is TRBV7-9 and J is TRBJ2-2; tentative D call: TRBD1 (6 bases). The V end was cut by 5 bases, the J end by 3 bases, with 10 bases between. Germline V gene sequence: CDR1 SEHNR, CDR2 FQNEAQ (reference sequence). The CDR3 is made up of 14 amino acids. The CDR3 region is CASSTQGDTGELFF. CDR3 DNA: TGTGCCAGCAGCACACAGGGTGACACCGGGGAGCTGTTTTTT.

V gene TRBV7-9 combines with J gene TRBJ1-5, with 10 bases that match TRBD1. Germline lookup yields CDR1 SEHNR and CDR2 FQNEAQ (reference sequence). CDR3 length: 17 amino acids. Trimming took 5 bases from V and 0 from J; bases not matched to a gene: 7. The CDR3 protein is CASSPDRGPGSNQPQHF. Written as DNA, the CDR3 is TGTGCCAGCAGCCCTGACAGGGGGCCAGGTAGCAATCAGCCCCAGCATTTT.

The J gene is TRBJ1-2, the V gene TRBV2; no reliable D call. The germline V and J ends were trimmed by 7 bases and 0 bases, with 6 bases remaining between them. This CDR3 is 12 amino acids long. Germline V gives CDR1 SNHLY, CDR2 FYNNEI. The CDR3 spells CASIPANYGYTF. CDR3 sequence (DNA): TGTGCCAGCATCCCTGCTAACTATGGCTACACCTTC.

The chain is built from TRBV7-9 and TRBJ2-7; 9 bases fit TRBD1. Germline CDR1 is SEHNR and CDR2 is FQNEAQ (reference sequence). The V gene end was trimmed by 0 bases and the J gene end by 5 bases; junction bases not matched to a gene: 5. This CDR3 contains 15 residues. DNA of the CDR3: TGTGCCAGCAGCTTAGCTATACGGACAGGGGACGAGCAGTACTTC. Translated, it gives CASSLAIRTGDEQYF.

The chain employs TRBV7-2 and TRBJ2-1, with 13 bases fitting TRBD2. There are 16 residues in the CDR3. The V and J ends lost 4 bases and 6 bases, in that order; junction bases with no gene match: 6. Germline loops: CDR1 SGHTA, CDR2 FQGNSA. CDR3 region: CASSWSTSGGVNEQFF. The CDR3 nucleotides read TGTGCCAGCAGCTGGTCAACTAGCGGGGGGGTCAATGAGCAGTTCTTC.

This chain links TRBV19 with TRBJ2-1; D unresolved. In germline, CDR1 is LNHDA, CDR2 SQIVND (reference sequence). The ends were cut back, 6 bases at V and 2 bases at J, with 17 bases in the middle. This CDR3 spans 16 amino acids. The CDR3 sequence is CASSIPLSMAYNEQFF. CDR3 DNA: TGTGCCAGTAGCATCCCACTCTCGATGGCCTACAATGAGCAGTTCTTC.

V and J are TRBV18 and TRBJ1-1, with 8 bases lining up with TRBD1. The J segment lost 3 bases and the V segment lost 3 bases, leaving 0 bases of the junction unmatched. Per germline, CDR1 KGHSH and CDR2 LQKENI. CDR3 length: 13 amino acids. The CDR3: CASSPTGDTEAFF. CDR3 in DNA: TGTGCCAGCTCACCGACAGGGGACACTGAAGCTTTCTTT. Combining the CDR3 with reference TRBV18 and TRBJ1-1 gives the whole variable domain NAGVMQNPRHLVRRRGQEARLRCSPMKGHSHVYWYRQLPEEGLKFMVYLQKENIIDESGMPKERFSAEFPKEGPSILRIQQVVRGDSAAYFCASSPTGDTEAFFGQGTRLTVV.

Comment on this clone: Other DNA sequences within the sample encode an identical CDR3. The CDR3: CASSYSSGVTEAFF. The CDR3, as DNA: TGTGCCAGCAGTTACAGTTCAGGGGTCACTGAAGCTTTCTTT. The V gene is TRBV6-5, the J gene TRBJ1-1; D might be TRBD1 (6 bases). Germline lookup yields CDR1 MNHEY and CDR2 SVGAGI. CDR3 size: 14 residues. Between the trimmed V and J ends, which lost 2 bases and 4 bases, there was a span of 11 bases.

This clone is a singleton in its sample. This sequence joins TRBV5-1 and TRBJ1-2; 7 positions match TRBD1. The CDR3 has 13 amino acids. The V gene end was trimmed by 0 bases and the J gene end by 6 bases; junction bases not matched to a gene: 2. Germline V gene data show CDR1 as SGHRS and CDR2 as YFSETQ. The CDR3 spells CASSLEGADGYTF. The DNA of the CDR3 is TGCGCCAGCAGCTTGGAGGGGGCGGATGGCTACACCTTC.

The chain combines TRBV28 with TRBJ2-7, with a weak D call TRBD2 (6 bases). CDR3 length equals 14 residues. The V end was cut by 2 bases, the J end by 4 bases, with 12 bases between. Looked up from germline, CDR1 is MDHEN and CDR2 is SYDVKM. The CDR3 is CASSLEEGPYEQYF. CDR3 in DNA: TGTGCCAGCAGTTTAGAGGAGGGTCCTTACGAGCAGTACTTC. The full variable domain, with the rest looked up from reference TRBV28 and TRBJ2-7, is DVKVTQSSRYLVKRTGEKVFLECVQDMDHENMFWYRQDPGLGLRLIYFSYDVKMKEKGDIPEGYSVSREKKERFSLILESASTNQTSMYLCASSLEEGPYEQYFGPGTRLTVT.